The rows below give T cell receptor beta chains drawn from one sample of a study of T cells after yellow fever vaccination. TCRdb re-called the 5' RACE reads with MiXCR, one entry per CDR3 protein. The sample carries under 500,000 distinct CDR3 sequences, 15% to 20% recorded once. Sequences were derived from PBMCs, sampled before the yellow fever booster vaccination. These TCRs come from a man aged 18 to 29 who received the YFV17D yellow fever vaccine. Each CDR3 is given with its conserved first and last residue. A D gene is named only where the DNA matches it firmly. Expanded clones are given a class, and other clones once, few, many or no size at all.

j_call v_call clone_size d_call cdr3_aa cdr3_nt
TRBJ2-4 TRBV5-1 - - CASSQTGLAKNIQYF TGCGCCAGCAGCCAGACAGGTTTAGCCAAAAACATTCAGTACTTC
TRBJ2-3 TRBV18 - TRBD2 CASSPPTSGGLDTQYF TGTGCCAGCTCACCACCGACGAGCGGGGGGTTGGATACGCAGTATTTT
TRBJ1-1 TRBV5-1 - - CASQQMGGNVDTEAFF TGCGCCAGCCAACAGATGGGGGGGAATGTGGACACTGAAGCTTTCTTT
TRBJ2-5 TRBV7-2 - TRBD1 CASSSLGGQGARETQYF TGTGCCAGCAGCTCCCTGGGAGGACAGGGGGCGCGAGAGACCCAGTACTTC
TRBJ2-1 TRBV7-9 - - CASSPPYSGAYNEQFF TGTGCCAGCAGCCCCCCCTATAGCGGAGCCTACAATGAGCAGTTCTTC
TRBJ2-4 TRBV7-9 - TRBD1 CASSSSGTGLNIQYF TGTGCCAGCAGCTCTTCCGGGACAGGACTAAACATTCAGTACTTC
TRBJ1-6 TRBV4-2 few - CASSPEGLSPLHF TGTGCCAGCAGCCCCGAGGGTTTGTCACCCCTCCACTTT
TRBJ2-7 TRBV20-1 few - CSAREGETGEYF TGCAGTGCTAGAGAAGGGGAGACAGGAGAGTACTTC
TRBJ2-1 TRBV5-1 few TRBD2 CASRSIAGDNEQFF TGCGCCAGCCGGTCGATAGCGGGGGACAATGAGCAGTTCTTC
TRBJ2-2 TRBV4-3 - - CASSQYPGANTGELFF TGCGCCAGCAGCCAGTATCCGGGGGCGAACACCGGGGAGCTGTTTTTT
TRBJ1-1 TRBV2 - - CASTYSLTLEAFF TGTGCCAGCACATACAGCCTTACCCTTGAAGCTTTCTTT
TRBJ1-2 TRBV12-3/TRBV12-4 few - CASTWDPARGYTF TGTGCCAGCACTTGGGACCCGGCGAGGGGCTACACCTTC
TRBJ1-2 TRBV11-1 - TRBD1 CASSPDRGRRDGYTF TGTGCCAGCAGCCCTGACAGGGGGCGAAGGGACGGCTACACCTTC
TRBJ1-6 TRBV4-3 - - CASSRQGMDSPLHF TGCGCCAGCAGCCGGCAGGGGATGGATTCACCCCTCCACTTT
TRBJ2-7 TRBV6-2/TRBV6-3 - - CASRYLPIRQGNTEQYF TGTGCCAGCAGATACCTCCCCATAAGGCAGGGGAATACAGAGCAGTACTTC
TRBJ2-3 TRBV6-5 few - CASKGRATRTDTQYF TGTGCCAGCAAGGGTCGAGCGACCCGCACAGATACGCAGTATTTT
TRBJ2-5 TRBV19 - - CASSTGLQETQYF TGTGCCAGTAGTACGGGCCTTCAAGAGACCCAGTACTTC
TRBJ2-7 TRBV7-3 few TRBD2 CASSLERGEQYF TGTGCCAGCAGCTTAGAGCGGGGCGAGCAGTACTTC
TRBJ2-2 TRBV12-3/TRBV12-4 - - CASSFGSVGELFF TGTGCCAGCAGTTTTGGGTCCGTCGGGGAGCTGTTTTTT
TRBJ1-4 TRBV10-3 few - CAISEGRKLFF TGTGCCATCAGTGAGGGCAGAAAACTGTTTTTT
TRBJ2-1 TRBV7-2 few - CASSLPRTFYNEQFF TGTGCCAGCAGCTTACCCAGAACTTTCTACAATGAGCAGTTCTTC
TRBJ1-5 TRBV27 - TRBD1 CASSFLGQGNQPQHF TGTGCCAGCAGTTTTTTAGGACAGGGGAATCAGCCCCAGCATTTT
TRBJ2-2 TRBV11-2 - - CASSLDIGIAGELFF TGTGCCAGCAGCTTAGATATCGGTATCGCCGGGGAGCTGTTTTTT
TRBJ2-3 TRBV6-1 few - CASSEGHSTDTQYF TGTGCCAGCAGTGAGGGACACAGCACAGATACGCAGTATTTT
TRBJ1-2 TRBV6-2/TRBV6-3 few TRBD1 CASADRERGYTF TGTGCCAGCGCAGACAGGGAGCGAGGCTACACCTTC
TRBJ2-4 TRBV23-1 - TRBD1 CARLDRGGIQYF TGCGCCAGACTAGACAGGGGGGGCATTCAGTACTTC
TRBJ2-3 TRBV4-3 - - CASSQDTGPQYF TGCGCCAGCAGCCAAGACACAGGGCCGCAGTATTTT
TRBJ1-1 TRBV29-1 - - CSVDTGSTEAFF TGCAGCGTTGATACAGGGAGTACTGAAGCTTTCTTT
TRBJ1-5 TRBV4-1 - - CASSQHDQPQHF TGCGCCAGCAGCCAACACGATCAGCCCCAGCATTTT
TRBJ1-3 TRBV20-1 - - CSARSGTGNTIYF TGCAGTGCTAGATCAGGGACTGGAAACACCATATATTTT
TRBJ1-1 TRBV6-2/TRBV6-3 - - CASRRLTNTEAFF TGTGCCAGCAGACGTTTAACGAACACTGAAGCTTTCTTT
TRBJ2-7 TRBV7-2 - TRBD2 CASSLVEGLLYEQYF TGTGCCAGCAGCTTAGTAGAGGGACTATTGTACGAGCAGTACTTC
TRBJ1-1 TRBV5-1 few - CASSLGSPPRNTEAFF TGCGCCAGCAGCTTGGGTTCCCCTCCGAGGAACACTGAAGCTTTCTTT
TRBJ2-5 TRBV5-4 - TRBD1 CASSHAGTGPHQETQYF TGTGCCAGCAGCCACGCCGGGACAGGGCCCCACCAAGAGACCCAGTACTTC
TRBJ2-5 TRBV3-2 - - CASSQVLRF TGTGCCAGCAGCCAAGTCCTGCGGTTC
TRBJ2-3 TRBV5-1 - - CASSLEGGSTDTQYF TGCGCCAGCAGCTTGGAGGGGGGTAGCACAGATACGCAGTATTTT
TRBJ2-3 TRBV10-3 many TRBD1 CAILQGAGDTQYF TGTGCCATCTTGCAGGGGGCTGGTGATACGCAGTATTTT
TRBJ2-3 TRBV4-3 - - CASSSSAGGADTQYF TGCGCCAGCAGCTCCTCCGCTGGGGGCGCAGATACGCAGTATTTT
TRBJ2-1 TRBV6-2/TRBV6-3 - - CASSKTDYNEQFF TGTGCCAGCAGCAAGACAGACTACAATGAGCAGTTCTTC
TRBJ2-1 TRBV5-1 few - CASSLGQGYYNEQFF TGCGCCAGCAGCTTGGGGCAGGGATACTACAATGAGCAGTTCTTC